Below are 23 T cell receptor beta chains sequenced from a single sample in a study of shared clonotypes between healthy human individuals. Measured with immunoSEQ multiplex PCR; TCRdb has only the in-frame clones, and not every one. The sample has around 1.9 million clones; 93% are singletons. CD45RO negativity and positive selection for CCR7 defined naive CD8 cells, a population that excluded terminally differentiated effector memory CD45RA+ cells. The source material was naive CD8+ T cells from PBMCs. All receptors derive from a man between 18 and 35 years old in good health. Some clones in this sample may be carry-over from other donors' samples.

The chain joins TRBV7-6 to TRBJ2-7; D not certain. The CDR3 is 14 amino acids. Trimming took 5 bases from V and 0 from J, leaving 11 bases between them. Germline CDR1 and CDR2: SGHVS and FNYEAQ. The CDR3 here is CASSPPSASYEQYF. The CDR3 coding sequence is TGTGCCAGCAGCCCCCCCAGCGCCTCCTACGAGCAGTACTTC. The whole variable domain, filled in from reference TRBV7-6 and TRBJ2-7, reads GAGVSQSPRYKVTKRGQDVALRCDPISGHVSLYWYRQALGQGPEFLTYFNYEAQQDKSGLPNDRFSAERPEGSISTLTIQRTEQRDSAMYRCASSPPSASYEQYFGPGTRLTVT.

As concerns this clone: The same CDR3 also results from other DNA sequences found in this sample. This CDR3 reads CASSMGEGNTEAFF. DNA of the CDR3: TGTGCCAGTAGTATGGGGGAGGGGAACACTGAAGCTTTCTTT. J is TRBJ1-1 and V is TRBV19; tentatively, D is TRBD1 (5 bases). Germline assignment: CDR1 LNHDA and CDR2 SQIVND (reference sequence). The CDR3 runs to 14 residues. V shed 3 bases and J shed 1 base, with 9 bases lying between them.

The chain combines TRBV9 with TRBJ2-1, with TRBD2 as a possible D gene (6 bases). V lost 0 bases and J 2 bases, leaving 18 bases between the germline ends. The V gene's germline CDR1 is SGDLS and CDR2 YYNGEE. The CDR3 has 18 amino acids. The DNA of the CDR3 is TGTGCCAGCAGCGTAGGGCTTAGCGGTGACCTACCCTACAATGAGCAGTTCTTC. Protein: CASSVGLSGDLPYNEQFF. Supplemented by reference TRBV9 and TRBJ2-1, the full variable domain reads DSGVTQTPKHLITATGQRVTLRCSPRSGDLSVYWYQQSLDQGLQFLIQYYNGEERAKGNILERFSAQQFPDLHSELNLSSLELGDSALYFCASSVGLSGDLPYNEQFFGPGTRLTVL.

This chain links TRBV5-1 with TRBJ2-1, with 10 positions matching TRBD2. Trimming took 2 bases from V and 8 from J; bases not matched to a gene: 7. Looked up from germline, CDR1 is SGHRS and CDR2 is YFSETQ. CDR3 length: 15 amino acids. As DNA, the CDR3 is TGCGCCAGCAGCTTAAAGCGGGAGGGCAGTGATGAGCAGTTCTTC. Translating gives CASSLKREGSDEQFF. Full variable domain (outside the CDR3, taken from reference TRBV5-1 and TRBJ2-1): KAGVTQTPRYLIKTRGQQVTLSCSPISGHRSVSWYQQTPGQGLQFLFEYFSETQRNKGNFPGRFSGRQFSNSRSEMNVSTLELGDSALYLCASSLKREGSDEQFFGPGTRLTVL.

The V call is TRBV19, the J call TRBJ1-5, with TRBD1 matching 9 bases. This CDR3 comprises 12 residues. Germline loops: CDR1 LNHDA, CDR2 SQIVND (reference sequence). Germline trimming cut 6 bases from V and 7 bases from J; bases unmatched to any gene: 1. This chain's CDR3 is CASRDRGQPQHF. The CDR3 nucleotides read TGTGCCAGTAGGGACAGGGGACAGCCCCAGCATTTT.

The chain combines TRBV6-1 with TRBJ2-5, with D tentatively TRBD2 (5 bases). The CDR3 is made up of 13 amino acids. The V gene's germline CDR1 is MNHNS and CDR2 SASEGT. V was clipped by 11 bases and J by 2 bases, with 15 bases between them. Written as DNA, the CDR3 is TGTGCCGGCCGGGATCCGGGGCAAGAGACCCAGTACTTC. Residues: CAGRDPGQETQYF.

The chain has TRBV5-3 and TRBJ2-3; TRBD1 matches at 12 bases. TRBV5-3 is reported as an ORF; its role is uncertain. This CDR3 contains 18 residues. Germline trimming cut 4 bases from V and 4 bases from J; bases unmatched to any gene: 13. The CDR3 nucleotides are TGTGCCAGAAGCCCGGCGAGGTCGGGACAGGGGGCTCCAGATACGCAGTATTTT. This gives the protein CARSPARSGQGAPDTQYF.

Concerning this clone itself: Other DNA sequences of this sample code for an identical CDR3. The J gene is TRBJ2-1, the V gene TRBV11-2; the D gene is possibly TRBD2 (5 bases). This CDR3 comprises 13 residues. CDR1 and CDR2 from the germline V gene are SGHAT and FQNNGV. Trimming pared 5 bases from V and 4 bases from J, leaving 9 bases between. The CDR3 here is CASSPGGYNEQFF. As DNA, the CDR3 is TGTGCCAGCAGCCCCGGAGGTTACAATGAGCAGTTCTTC.

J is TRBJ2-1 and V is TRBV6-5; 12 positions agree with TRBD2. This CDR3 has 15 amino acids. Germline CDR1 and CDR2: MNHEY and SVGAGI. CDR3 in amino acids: CVHESRTSGVNEQFF. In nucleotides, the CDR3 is TGTGTACATGAATCGCGGACTAGCGGGGTGAATGAGCAGTTCTTC.

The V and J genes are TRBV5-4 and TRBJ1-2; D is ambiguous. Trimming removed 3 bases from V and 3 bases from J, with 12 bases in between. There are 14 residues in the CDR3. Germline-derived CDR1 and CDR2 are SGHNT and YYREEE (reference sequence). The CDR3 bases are TGTGCCAGCAGCTCGCGCCTAGTGGACTATGGCTACACCTTC. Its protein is CASSSRLVDYGYTF.

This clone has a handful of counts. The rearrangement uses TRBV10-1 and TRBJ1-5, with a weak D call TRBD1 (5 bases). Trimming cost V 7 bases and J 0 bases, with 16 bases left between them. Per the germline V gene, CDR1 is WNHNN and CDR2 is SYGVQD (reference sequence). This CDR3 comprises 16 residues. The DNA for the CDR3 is TGCGCCAGCACGGGACTCCTAATCCATAGCAATCAGCCCCAGCATTTT. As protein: CASTGLLIHSNQPQHF.

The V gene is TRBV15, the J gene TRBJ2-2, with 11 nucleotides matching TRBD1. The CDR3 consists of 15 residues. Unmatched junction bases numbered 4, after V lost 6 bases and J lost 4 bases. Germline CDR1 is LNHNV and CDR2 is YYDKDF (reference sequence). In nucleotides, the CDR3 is TGTGCCACCAGTGGGGGGACAGGGGGCACCGGGGAGCTGTTTTTT. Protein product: CATSGGTGGTGELFF.

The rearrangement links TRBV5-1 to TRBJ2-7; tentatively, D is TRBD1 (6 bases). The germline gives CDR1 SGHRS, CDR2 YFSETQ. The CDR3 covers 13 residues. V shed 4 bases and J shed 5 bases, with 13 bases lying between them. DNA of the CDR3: TGCGCCAGCAGCGGCCCACAGGGCCACGAGCAGTACTTC. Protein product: CASSGPQGHEQYF.

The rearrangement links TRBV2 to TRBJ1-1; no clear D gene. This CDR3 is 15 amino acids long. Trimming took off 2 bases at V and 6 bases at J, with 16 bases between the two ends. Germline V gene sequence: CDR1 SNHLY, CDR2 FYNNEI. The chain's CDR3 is CASSESNLGWAEAFF. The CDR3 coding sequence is TGTGCCAGCAGTGAATCAAACCTGGGGTGGGCTGAAGCTTTCTTT.

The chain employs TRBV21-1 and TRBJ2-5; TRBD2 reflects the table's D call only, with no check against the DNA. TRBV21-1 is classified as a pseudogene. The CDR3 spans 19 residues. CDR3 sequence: CASSKGGGRDLPSQETQYF. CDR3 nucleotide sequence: TGTGCCAGCAGCAAAGGGGGGGGACGGGACCTCCCTTCCCAAGAGACCCAGTACTTC.

This CDR3 reads CASSLYLSYEQYF. The CDR3 region has the DNA TGTGCCAGCAGCCTCTATCTTTCCTACGAGCAGTACTTC. The chain combines TRBV7-9 with TRBJ2-7; D gene ambiguous. Trimming took 5 bases from V and 1 from J, leaving 9 bases between them. The CDR3 has 13 amino acids. Looked up from germline, CDR1 is SEHNR and CDR2 is FQNEAQ (reference sequence).

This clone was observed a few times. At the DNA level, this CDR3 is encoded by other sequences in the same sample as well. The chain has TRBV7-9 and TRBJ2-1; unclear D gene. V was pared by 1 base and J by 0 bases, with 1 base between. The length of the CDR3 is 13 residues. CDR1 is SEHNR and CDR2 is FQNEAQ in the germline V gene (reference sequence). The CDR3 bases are TGTGCCAGCAGCTTAGACTCCTACAATGAGCAGTTCTTC. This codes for CASSLDSYNEQFF. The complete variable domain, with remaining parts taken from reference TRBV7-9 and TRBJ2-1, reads DTGVSQNPRHKITKRGQNVTFRCDPISEHNRLYWYRQTLGQGPEFLTYFQNEAQLEKSRLLSDRFSAERPKGSFSTLEIQRTEQGDSAMYLCASSLDSYNEQFFGPGTRLTVL.

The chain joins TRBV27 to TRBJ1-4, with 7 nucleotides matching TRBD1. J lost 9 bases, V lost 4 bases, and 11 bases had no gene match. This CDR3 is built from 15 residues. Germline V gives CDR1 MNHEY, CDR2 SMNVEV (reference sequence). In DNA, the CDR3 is TGTGCCAGCAGTTCCGGGACAGACAGAGGCAAAAAACTGTTTTTT. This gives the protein CASSSGTDRGKKLFF. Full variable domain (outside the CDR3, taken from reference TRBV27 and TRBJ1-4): EAQVTQNPRYLITVTGKKLTVTCSQNMNHEYMSWYRQDPGLGLRQIYYSMNVEVTDKGDVPEGYKVSRKEKRNFPLILESPSPNQTSLYFCASSSGTDRGKKLFFGSGTQLSVL.

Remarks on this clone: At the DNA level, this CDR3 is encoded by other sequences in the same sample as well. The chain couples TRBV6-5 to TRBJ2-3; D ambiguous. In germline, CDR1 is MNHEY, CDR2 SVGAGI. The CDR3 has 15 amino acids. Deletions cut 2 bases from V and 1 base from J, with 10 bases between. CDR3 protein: CASSYGRGRTDTQYF. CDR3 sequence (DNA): TGTGCCAGCAGTTACGGGCGCGGTCGCACAGATACGCAGTATTTT.

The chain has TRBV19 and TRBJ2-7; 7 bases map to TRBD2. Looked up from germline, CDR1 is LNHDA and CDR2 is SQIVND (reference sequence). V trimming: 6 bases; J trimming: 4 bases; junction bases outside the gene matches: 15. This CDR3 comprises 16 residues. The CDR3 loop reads CASSKGYASGAYEQYF. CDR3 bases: TGTGCCAGTAGCAAAGGGTATGCTAGCGGAGCTTACGAGCAGTACTTC.

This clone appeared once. The CDR3 DNA is TGTGCCAGCAGCCAAGGGTTCAATCAGCCCCAGCATTTT. It encodes CASSQGFNQPQHF. V usage is TRBV6-6 and J usage is TRBJ1-5; D is undetermined. This CDR3 region has 13 residues. V was trimmed by 6 bases and J by 3 bases, leaving 9 bases between them. Germline CDR1 reads MNHNY; CDR2 reads SVGAGI (reference sequence).

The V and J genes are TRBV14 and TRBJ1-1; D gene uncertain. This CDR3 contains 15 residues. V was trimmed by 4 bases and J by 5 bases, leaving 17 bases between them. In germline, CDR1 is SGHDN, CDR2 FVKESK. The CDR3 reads CASSPRRGGGTEAFF. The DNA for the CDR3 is TGTGCCAGCAGCCCCCGGAGAGGCGGCGGGACTGAAGCTTTCTTT.

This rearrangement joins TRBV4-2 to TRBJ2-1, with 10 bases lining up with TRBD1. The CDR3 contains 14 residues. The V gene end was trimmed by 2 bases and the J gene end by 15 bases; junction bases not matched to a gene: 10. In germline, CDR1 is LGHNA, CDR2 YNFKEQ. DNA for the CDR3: TGTGCCAGCAGCCAAATGGGGACAGGGGCCGACTTGTTCTTC. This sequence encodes CASSQMGTGADLFF.